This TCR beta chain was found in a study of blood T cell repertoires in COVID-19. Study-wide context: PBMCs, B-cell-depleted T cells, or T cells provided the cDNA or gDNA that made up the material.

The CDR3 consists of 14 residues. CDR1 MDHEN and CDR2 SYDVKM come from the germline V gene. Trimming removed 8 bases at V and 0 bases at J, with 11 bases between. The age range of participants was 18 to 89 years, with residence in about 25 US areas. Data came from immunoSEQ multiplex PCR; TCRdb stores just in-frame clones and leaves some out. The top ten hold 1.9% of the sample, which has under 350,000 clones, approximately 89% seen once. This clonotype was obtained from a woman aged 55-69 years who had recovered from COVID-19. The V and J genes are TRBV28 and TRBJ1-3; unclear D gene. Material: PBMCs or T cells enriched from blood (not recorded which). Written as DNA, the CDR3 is TGTGCCAGCTATGGCACAGTCTCTGGAAACACCATATATTTT. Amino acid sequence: CASYGTVSGNTIYF.